This T cell receptor (beta chain) was obtained from a study of control samples from healthy donors and cancer patients. This table comes from immunoSEQ multiplex PCR, and its TCRdb copy is limited to in-frame clones, with some not included. Among about 180,000 clones listed, 90% were seen once. The receptor's source is a woman aged 50 to 60 in good health. The sequenced sample was blood.

The CDR3, as DNA: TGTGCCAGCAGTCCATACAGGGGAAGCAATCAGCCCCAGCATTTT. Its translation: CASSPYRGSNQPQHF. This chain joins TRBV28 and TRBJ1-5; TRBD1 aligns across 7 bases. J lost 1 base, V lost 5 bases, and 5 bases had no gene match. This CDR3 region has 15 residues. CDR1 MDHEN and CDR2 SYDVKM come from the germline V gene.